The following is a T cell receptor (beta chain) sequence with its context. This sample was included in a study of blood T cell repertoires in COVID-19. Study information: Sources were T cells, B-cell-depleted T cells, or PBMCs; the material itself was cDNA or gDNA.

This CDR3 has 15 amino acids. Germline loops: CDR1 MDHEN, CDR2 SYDVKM. The trim removed 8 bases at V and 6 bases at J, leaving 13 bases unmatched. Method: immunoSEQ multiplex PCR; TCRdb's copy keeps in-frame clones and lacks some. The sample records under 200,000 clones, 80% to 90% being singletons. Symptom resolution, clearance, or two negative PCRs marked donors in Cohort 3 as recovered. This sequence was found in a woman between 45 and 65 years old who had recovered from COVID-19. The genes are TRBV28 and TRBJ1-2, with 9 bases aligning to TRBD1. Sequenced: PBMCs or T cells enriched from blood (not recorded which). Here the CDR3 reads CASLTGTGFWNGYTF. The DNA of the CDR3 is TGTGCCAGCTTAACCGGGACAGGGTTCTGGAATGGCTACACCTTC.